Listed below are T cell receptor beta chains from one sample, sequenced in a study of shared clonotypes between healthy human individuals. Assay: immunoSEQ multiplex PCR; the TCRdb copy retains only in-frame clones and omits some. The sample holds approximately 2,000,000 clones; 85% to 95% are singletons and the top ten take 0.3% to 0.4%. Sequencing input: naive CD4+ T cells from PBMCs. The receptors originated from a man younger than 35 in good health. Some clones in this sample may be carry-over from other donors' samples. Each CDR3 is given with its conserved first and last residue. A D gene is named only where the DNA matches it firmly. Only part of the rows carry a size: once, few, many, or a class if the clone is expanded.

cdr3_aa: CASSLSGPGNYGYTF; cdr3_nt: TGTGCCAGCAGTTTATCTGGCCCAGGGAACTATGGCTACACCTTC; d_call: -; j_call: TRBJ1-2; v_call: TRBV27; clone_size: -
cdr3_aa: CASTRLAGGPGEQYF; cdr3_nt: TGTGCCAGCACCAGACTAGCGGGAGGGCCTGGCGAGCAGTACTTC; d_call: TRBD2; j_call: TRBJ2-7; v_call: TRBV6-5; clone_size: -
cdr3_aa: CASSSSSGSSYNEQFF; cdr3_nt: TGCGCCAGCAGCTCCTCTAGCGGGAGCTCCTACAATGAGCAGTTCTTC; d_call: TRBD2; j_call: TRBJ2-1; v_call: TRBV5-1; clone_size: -
cdr3_aa: CASKQGAQGNEAFF; cdr3_nt: TGTGCCAGCAAACAGGGGGCGCAAGGAAATGAAGCTTTCTTT; d_call: TRBD1; j_call: TRBJ1-1; v_call: TRBV7-9; clone_size: -
cdr3_aa: CASRRLGSQKNEQFF; cdr3_nt: TGTGCCAGCAGGAGGCTAGGCAGCCAGAAGAATGAGCAGTTCTTC; d_call: -; j_call: TRBJ2-1; v_call: TRBV7-8; clone_size: -
cdr3_aa: CASSTRRDSSYEQYF; cdr3_nt: TGTGCCAGCAGTACCCGGCGGGACAGCTCCTACGAGCAGTACTTC; d_call: -; j_call: TRBJ2-7; v_call: TRBV27; clone_size: -
cdr3_aa: CASSLGPGRDEKLFF; cdr3_nt: TGTGCCAGCAGCTTAGGACCAGGGAGGGATGAAAAACTGTTTTTT; d_call: -; j_call: TRBJ1-4; v_call: TRBV7-6; clone_size: once
cdr3_aa: CASSPPGGRNTGELFF; cdr3_nt: TGTGCCAGCAGCCCCCCGGGCGGGAGAAACACCGGGGAGCTGTTTTTT; d_call: TRBD2; j_call: TRBJ2-2; v_call: TRBV11-3; clone_size: -
cdr3_aa: CASSPAGTNYGYTF; cdr3_nt: TGTGCCAGTAGCCCGGCAGGCACTAACTATGGCTACACCTTC; d_call: -; j_call: TRBJ1-2; v_call: TRBV19; clone_size: -
cdr3_aa: CASSVAVGSGELFF; cdr3_nt: TGTGCCAGCAGCGTAGCAGTAGGGTCCGGGGAGCTGTTTTTT; d_call: -; j_call: TRBJ2-2; v_call: TRBV9; clone_size: -